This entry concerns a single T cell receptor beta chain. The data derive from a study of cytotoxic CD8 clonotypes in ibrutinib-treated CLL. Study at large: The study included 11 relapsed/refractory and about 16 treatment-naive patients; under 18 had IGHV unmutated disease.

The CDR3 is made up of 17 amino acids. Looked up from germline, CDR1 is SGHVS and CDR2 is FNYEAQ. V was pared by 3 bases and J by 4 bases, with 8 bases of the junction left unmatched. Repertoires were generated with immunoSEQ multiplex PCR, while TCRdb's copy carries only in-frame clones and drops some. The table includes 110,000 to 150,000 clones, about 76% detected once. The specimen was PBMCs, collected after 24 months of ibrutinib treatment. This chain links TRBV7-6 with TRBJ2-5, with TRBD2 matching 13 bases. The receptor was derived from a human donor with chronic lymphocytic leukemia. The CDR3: CASSLARTSGSGETQYF. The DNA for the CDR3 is TGTGCCAGCAGCTTGGCCCGGACTAGCGGGAGCGGAGAGACCCAGTACTTC.